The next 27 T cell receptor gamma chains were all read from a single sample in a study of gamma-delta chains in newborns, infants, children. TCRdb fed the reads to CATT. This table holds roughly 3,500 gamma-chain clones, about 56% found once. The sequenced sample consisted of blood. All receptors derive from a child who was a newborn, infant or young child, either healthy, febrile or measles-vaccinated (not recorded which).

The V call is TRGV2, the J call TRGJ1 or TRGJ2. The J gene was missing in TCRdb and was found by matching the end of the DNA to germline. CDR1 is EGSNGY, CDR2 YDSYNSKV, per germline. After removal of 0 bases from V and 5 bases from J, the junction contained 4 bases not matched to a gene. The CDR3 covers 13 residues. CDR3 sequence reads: CATWDGQHYKKLF. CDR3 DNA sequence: TGTGCCACCTGGGACGGGCAGCATTATAAGAAACTCTTT.

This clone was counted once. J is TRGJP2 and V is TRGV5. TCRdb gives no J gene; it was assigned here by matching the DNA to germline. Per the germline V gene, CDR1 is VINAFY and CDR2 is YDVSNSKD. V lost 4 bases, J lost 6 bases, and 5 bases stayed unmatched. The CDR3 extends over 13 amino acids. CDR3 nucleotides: TGTGCCACCTGGGAATCTGGTGATTGGATCAAGACGTTT. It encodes CATWESGDWIKTF.

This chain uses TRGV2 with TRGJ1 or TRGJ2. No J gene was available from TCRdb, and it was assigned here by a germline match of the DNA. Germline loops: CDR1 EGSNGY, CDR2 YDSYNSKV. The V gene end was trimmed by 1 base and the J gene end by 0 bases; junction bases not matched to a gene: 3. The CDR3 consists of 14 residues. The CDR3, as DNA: TGTGCCACCTGGGACGGAACGAATTATTATAAGAAACTCTTT. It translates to CATWDGTNYYKKLF.

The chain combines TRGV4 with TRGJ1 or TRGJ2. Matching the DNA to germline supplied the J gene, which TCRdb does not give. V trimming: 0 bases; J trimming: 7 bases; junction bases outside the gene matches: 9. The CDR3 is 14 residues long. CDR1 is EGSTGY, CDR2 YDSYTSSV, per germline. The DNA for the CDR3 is TGTGCCACCTGGGATGGGCTGATGGGGTATAAGAAACTCTTT. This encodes CATWDGLMGYKKLF.

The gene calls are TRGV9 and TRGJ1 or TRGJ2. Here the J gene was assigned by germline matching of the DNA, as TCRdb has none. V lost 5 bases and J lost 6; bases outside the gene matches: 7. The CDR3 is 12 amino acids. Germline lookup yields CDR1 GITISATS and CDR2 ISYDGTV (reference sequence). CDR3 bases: TGTGCCTTGTGGGCTCTGGGTTATAAGAAACTCTTT. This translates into CALWALGYKKLF.

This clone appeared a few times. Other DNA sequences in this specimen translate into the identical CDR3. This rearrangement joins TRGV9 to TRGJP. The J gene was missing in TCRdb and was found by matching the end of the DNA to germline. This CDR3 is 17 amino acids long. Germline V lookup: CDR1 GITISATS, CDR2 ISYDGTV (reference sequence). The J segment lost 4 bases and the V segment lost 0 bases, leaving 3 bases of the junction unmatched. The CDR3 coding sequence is TGTGCCTTGTGGGAGGTGGGTCAAGAGTTGGGCAAAAAAATCAAGGTATTT. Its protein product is CALWEVGQELGKKIKVF.

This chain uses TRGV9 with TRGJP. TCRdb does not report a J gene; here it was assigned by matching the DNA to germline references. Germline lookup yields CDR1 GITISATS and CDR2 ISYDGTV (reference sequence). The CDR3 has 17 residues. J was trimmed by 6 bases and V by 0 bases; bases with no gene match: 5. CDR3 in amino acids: CALWEVRSELGKKIKVF. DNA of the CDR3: TGTGCCTTGTGGGAGGTGCGGTCAGAGTTGGGCAAAAAAATCAAGGTATTT.

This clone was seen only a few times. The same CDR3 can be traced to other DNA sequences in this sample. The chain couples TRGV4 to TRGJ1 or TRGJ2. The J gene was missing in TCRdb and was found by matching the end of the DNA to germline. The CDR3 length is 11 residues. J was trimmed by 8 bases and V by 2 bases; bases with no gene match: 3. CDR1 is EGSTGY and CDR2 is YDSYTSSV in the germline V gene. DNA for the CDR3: TGTGCCACCTGGGATGCGAATAAGAAACTCTTT. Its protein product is CATWDANKKLF.

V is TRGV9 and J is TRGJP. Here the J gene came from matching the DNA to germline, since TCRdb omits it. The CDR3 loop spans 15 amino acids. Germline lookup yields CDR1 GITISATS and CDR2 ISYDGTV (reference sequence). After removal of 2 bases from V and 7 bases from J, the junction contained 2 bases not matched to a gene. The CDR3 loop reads CALWEAELGKKIKVF. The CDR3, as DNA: TGTGCCTTGTGGGAGGCTGAGTTGGGCAAAAAAATCAAGGTATTT.

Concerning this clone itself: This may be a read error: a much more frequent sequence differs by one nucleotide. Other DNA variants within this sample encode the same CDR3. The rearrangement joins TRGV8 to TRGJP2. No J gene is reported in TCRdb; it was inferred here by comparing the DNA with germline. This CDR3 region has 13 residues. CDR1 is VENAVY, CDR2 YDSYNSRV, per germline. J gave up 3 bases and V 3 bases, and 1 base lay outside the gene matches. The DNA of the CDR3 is TGTGCCACCTGGGATCGTAGTGATTGGATCAAGACGTTT. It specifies CATWDRSDWIKTF.

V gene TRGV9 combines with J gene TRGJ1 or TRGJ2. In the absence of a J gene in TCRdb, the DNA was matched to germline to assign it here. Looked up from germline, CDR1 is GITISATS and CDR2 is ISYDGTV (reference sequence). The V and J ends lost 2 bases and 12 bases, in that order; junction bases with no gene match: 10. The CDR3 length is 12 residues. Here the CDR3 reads CALWEAPSMKLF. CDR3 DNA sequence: TGTGCCTTGTGGGAGGCGCCCAGTATGAAACTCTTT.

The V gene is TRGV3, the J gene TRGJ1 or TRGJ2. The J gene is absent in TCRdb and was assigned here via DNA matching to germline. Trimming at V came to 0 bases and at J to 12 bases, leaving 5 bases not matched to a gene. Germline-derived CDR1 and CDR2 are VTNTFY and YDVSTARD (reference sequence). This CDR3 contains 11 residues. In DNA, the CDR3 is TGTGCCACCTGGGACAGGCATGGGAAACTCTTT. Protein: CATWDRHGKLF.

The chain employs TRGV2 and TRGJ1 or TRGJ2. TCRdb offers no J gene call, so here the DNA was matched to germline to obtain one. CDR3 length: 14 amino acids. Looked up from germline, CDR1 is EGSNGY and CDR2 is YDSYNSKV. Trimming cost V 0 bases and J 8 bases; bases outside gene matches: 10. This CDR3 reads CATWDGPLLNKKLF. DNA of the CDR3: TGTGCCACCTGGGACGGGCCGTTACTAAATAAGAAACTCTTT.

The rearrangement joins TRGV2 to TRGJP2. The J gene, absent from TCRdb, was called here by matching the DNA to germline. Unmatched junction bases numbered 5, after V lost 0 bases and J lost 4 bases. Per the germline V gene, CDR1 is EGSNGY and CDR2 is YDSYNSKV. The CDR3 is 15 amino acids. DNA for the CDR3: TGTGCCACCTGGGACGGGGGGGATAGTGATTGGATCAAGACGTTT. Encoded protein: CATWDGGDSDWIKTF.

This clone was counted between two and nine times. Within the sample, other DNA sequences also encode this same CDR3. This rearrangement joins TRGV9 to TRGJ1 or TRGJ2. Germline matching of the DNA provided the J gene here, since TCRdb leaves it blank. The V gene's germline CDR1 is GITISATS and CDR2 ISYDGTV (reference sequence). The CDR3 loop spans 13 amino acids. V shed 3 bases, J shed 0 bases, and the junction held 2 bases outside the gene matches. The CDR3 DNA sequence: TGTGCCTTGTGGGAGCCGAATTATTATAAGAAACTCTTT. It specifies CALWEPNYYKKLF.

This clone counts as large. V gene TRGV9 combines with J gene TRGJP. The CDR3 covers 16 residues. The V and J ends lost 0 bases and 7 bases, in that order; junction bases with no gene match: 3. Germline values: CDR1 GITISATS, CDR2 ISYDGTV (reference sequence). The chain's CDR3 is CALWEVRELGKKIKVF. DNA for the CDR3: TGTGCCTTGTGGGAGGTGCGGGAGTTGGGCAAAAAAATCAAGGTATTT.

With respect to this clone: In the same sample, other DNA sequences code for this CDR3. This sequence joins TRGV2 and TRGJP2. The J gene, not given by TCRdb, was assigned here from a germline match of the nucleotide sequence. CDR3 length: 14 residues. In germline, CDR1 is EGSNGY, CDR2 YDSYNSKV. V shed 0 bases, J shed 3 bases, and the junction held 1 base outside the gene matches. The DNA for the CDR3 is TGTGCCACCTGGGACGGGGGTAGTGATTGGATCAAGACGTTT. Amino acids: CATWDGGSDWIKTF.

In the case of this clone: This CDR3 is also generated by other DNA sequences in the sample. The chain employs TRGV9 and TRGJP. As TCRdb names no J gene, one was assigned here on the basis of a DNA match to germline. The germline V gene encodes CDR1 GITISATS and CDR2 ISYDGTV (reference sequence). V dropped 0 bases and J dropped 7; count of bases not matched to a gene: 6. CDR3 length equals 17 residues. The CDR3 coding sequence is TGTGCCTTGTGGGAGGTGCAAGGGGAGTTGGGCAAAAAAATCAAGGTATTT. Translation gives CALWEVQGELGKKIKVF.

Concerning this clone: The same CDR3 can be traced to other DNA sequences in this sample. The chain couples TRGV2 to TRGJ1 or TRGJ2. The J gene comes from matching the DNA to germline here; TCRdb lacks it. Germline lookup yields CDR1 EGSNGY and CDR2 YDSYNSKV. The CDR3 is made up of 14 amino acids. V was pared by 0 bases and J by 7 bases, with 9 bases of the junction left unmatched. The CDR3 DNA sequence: TGTGCCACCTGGGACGGGCTTTTTGGGTATAAGAAACTCTTT. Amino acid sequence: CATWDGLFGYKKLF.

The CDR3 nucleotides are TGTGCCACCTGGGATAGACATTATAAGAAACTCTTT. Its protein is CATWDRHYKKLF. The chain uses TRGV8 and TRGJ1 or TRGJ2. As TCRdb names no J gene, one was assigned here on the basis of a DNA match to germline. There are 12 residues in the CDR3. V gave up 1 base and J gave up 5 bases; unmatched junction bases: 2. Germline V gives CDR1 VENAVY, CDR2 YDSYNSRV.

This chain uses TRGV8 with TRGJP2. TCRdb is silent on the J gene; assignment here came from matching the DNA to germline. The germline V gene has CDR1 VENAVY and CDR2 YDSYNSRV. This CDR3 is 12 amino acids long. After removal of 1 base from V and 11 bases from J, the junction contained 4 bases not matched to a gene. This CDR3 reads CATWDSGWIKTF. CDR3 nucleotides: TGTGCCACCTGGGATAGTGGGTGGATCAAGACGTTT.

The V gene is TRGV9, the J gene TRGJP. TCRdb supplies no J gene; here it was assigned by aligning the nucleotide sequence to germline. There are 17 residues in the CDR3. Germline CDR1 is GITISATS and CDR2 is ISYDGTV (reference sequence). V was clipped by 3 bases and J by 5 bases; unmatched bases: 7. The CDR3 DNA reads TGTGCCTTGTGGGAGCCCGCCGAAGAGTTGGGCAAAAAAATCAAGGTATTT. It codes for CALWEPAEELGKKIKVF.

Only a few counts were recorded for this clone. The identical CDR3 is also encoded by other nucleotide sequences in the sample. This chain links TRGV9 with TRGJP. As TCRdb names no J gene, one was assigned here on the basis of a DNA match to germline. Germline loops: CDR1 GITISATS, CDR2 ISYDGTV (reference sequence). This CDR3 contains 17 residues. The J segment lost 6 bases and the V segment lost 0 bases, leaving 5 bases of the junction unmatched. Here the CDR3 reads CALWEVMGELGKKIKVF. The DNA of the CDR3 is TGTGCCTTGTGGGAGGTGATGGGAGAGTTGGGCAAAAAAATCAAGGTATTT.

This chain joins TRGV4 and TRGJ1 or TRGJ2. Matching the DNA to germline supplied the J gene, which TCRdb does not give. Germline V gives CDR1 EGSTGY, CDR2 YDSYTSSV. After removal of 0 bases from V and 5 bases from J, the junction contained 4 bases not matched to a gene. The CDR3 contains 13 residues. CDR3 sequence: CATWDGLHYKKLF. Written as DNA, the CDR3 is TGTGCCACCTGGGATGGGCTCCATTATAAGAAACTCTTT.

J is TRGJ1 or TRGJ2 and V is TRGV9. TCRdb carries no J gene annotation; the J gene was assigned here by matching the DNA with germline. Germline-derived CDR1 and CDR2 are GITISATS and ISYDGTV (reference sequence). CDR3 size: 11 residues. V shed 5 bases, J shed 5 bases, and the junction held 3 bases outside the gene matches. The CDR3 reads CALWVDYKKLF. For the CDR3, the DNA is TGTGCCTTGTGGGTCGATTATAAGAAACTCTTT.

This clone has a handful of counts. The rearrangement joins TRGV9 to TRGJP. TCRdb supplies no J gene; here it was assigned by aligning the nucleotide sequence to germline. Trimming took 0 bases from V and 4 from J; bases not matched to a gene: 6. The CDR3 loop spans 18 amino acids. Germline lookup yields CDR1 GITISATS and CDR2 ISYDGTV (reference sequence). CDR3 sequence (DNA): TGTGCCTTGTGGGAGGTGGGGCATCAAGAGTTGGGCAAAAAAATCAAGGTATTT. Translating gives CALWEVGHQELGKKIKVF.

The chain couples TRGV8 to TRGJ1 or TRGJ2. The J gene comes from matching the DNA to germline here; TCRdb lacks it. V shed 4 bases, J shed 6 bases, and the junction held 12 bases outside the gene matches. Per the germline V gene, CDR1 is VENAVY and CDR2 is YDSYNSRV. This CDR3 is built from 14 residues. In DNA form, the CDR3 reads TGTGCCACCTGGGACGCTCATTTTGGTTATAAGAAACTCTTT. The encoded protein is CATWDAHFGYKKLF.